These 4 T cell receptor beta chains originate from one sample sequenced in a study of cytomegalovirus exposure and HLA in healthy donors. Here immunoSEQ multiplex PCR was the method, and the copy in TCRdb shows in-frame clones only, minus some. The repertoire holds about 180,000 clones, with around nine tenths as singletons. Sequenced sample: PBMCs. Source of these receptors: a man between 18 and 29 years old in good health and CMV-seropositive.

The rearrangement uses TRBV28 and TRBJ2-2, with D unclear. Germline-derived CDR1 and CDR2 are MDHEN and SYDVKM. The CDR3 has 12 amino acids. The V end lost 5 bases, the J end lost 6 bases, and 7 bases lay between the germline ends. The CDR3 region has the DNA TGTGCCAGCAGTATTGACTCCGGGGAGCTGTTTTTT. Translated, it gives CASSIDSGELFF.

The genes are TRBV29-1 and TRBJ2-2; TRBD1 is a possible D gene (6 bases). This CDR3 region has 14 residues. The germline V and J ends were trimmed by 6 bases and 1 base, with 12 bases remaining between them. Looked up from germline, CDR1 is SQVTM and CDR2 is ANQGSEA. The CDR3, as DNA: TGCAGCGTCGCCAGGACAGTGAACACCGGGGAGCTGTTTTTT. It codes for CSVARTVNTGELFF.

This rearrangement joins TRBV19 to TRBJ2-5; a possible D gene is TRBD2 (6 bases). V was cut by 6 bases and J by 2 bases, with 16 bases left in between. The CDR3 runs 15 residues. Germline CDR1 and CDR2: LNHDA and SQIVND (reference sequence). The CDR3 reads CASSPRAGRQETQYF. The CDR3 DNA sequence: TGTGCCAGTAGCCCCAGGGCGGGGCGGCAAGAGACCCAGTACTTC.

The CDR3 DNA sequence: TGTGCCAGCACCCAATTAGCCCCGCTGGCGGAGGCCTACGAGCAGTACTTC. Encoded protein: CASTQLAPLAEAYEQYF. V and J are TRBV28 and TRBJ2-7; tentative D call: TRBD2 (5 bases). The germline V and J ends were trimmed by 7 bases and 2 bases, with 24 bases remaining between them. Germline values: CDR1 MDHEN, CDR2 SYDVKM. CDR3 length: 17 amino acids. The full variable domain, in which reference TRBV28 and TRBJ2-7 provide the parts outside the CDR3, is DVKVTQSSRYLVKRTGEKVFLECVQDMDHENMFWYRQDPGLGLRLIYFSYDVKMKEKGDIPEGYSVSREKKERFSLILESASTNQTSMYLCASTQLAPLAEAYEQYFGPGTRLTVT.